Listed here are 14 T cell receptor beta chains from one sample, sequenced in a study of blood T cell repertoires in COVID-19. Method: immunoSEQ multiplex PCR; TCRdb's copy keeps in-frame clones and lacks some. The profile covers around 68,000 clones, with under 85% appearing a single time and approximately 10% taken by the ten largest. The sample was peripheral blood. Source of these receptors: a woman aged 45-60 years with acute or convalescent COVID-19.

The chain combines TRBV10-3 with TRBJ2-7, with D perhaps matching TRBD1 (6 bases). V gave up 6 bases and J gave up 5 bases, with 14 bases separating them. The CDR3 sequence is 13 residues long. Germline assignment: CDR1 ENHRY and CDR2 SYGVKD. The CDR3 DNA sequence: TGTGCCATCAGCCCAACAGGGCGGGACGAGCAGTACTTC. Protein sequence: CAISPTGRDEQYF.

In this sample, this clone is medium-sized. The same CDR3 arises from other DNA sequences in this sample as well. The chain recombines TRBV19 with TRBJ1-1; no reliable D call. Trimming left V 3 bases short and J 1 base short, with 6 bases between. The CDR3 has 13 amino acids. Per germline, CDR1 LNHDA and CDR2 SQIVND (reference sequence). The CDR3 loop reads CASSITRNTEAFF. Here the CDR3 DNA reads TGTGCCAGTAGTATTACGAGGAACACTGAAGCTTTCTTT.

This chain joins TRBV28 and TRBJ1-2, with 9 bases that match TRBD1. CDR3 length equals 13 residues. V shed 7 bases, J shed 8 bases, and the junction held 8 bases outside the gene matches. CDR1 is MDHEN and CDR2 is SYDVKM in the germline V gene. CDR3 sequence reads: CASTGQGKNGYTF. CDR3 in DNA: TGTGCCAGCACCGGACAGGGGAAGAACGGCTACACCTTC.

The CDR3 DNA is TGTGCCAGCAGCAGACAGGGTTCGGTCAGTAATTCACCCCTCCACTTT. Amino acid sequence: CASSRQGSVSNSPLHF. This chain connects TRBV27 to TRBJ1-6; 7 nucleotides agree with TRBD1. The germline V gene has CDR1 MNHEY and CDR2 SMNVEV (reference sequence). This CDR3 has 16 residues. Trimming cost V 6 bases and J 6 bases; bases outside gene matches: 11.

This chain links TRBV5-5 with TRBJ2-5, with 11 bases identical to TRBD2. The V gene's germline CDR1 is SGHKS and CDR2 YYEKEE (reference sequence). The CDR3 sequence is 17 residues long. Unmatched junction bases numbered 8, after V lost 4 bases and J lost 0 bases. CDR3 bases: TGTGCCAGCAGCCAATCGCGACTAGCGGGGAACCAAGAGACCCAGTACTTC. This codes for CASSQSRLAGNQETQYF.

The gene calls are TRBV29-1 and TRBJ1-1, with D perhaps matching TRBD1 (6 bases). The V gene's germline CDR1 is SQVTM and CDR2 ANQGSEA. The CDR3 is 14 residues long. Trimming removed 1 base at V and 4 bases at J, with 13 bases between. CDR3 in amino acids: CSVEVGGGGTEAFF. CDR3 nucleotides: TGCAGCGTTGAAGTTGGGGGAGGGGGCACTGAAGCTTTCTTT.

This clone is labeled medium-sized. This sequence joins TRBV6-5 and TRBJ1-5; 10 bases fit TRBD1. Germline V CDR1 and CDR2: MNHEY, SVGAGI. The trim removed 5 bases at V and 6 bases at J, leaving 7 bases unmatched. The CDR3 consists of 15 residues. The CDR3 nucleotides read TGTGCCAGCAGTCAGAGACAGGGGGCTCTTCAGCCCCAGCATTTT. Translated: CASSQRQGALQPQHF.

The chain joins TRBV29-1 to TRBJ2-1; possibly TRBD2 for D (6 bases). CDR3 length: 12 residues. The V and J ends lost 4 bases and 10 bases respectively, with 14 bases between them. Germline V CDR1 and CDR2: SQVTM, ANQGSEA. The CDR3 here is CSVGILAVEQFF. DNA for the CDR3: TGCAGCGTTGGTATTTTAGCGGTAGAGCAGTTCTTC.

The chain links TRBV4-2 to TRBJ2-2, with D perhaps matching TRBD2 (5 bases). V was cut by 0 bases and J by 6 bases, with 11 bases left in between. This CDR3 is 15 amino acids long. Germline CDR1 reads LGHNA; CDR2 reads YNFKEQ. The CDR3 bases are TGTGCCAGCAGCCAAGAGGGCCTCGGGGCCGGGGAGCTGTTTTTT. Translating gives CASSQEGLGAGELFF.

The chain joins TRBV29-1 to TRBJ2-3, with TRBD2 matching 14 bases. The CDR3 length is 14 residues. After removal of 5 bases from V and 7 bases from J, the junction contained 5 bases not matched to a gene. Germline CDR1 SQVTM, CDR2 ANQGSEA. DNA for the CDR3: TGCAGCGTTCGGACTAGCGGGGGGACAAATACGCAGTATTTT. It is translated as CSVRTSGGTNTQYF.

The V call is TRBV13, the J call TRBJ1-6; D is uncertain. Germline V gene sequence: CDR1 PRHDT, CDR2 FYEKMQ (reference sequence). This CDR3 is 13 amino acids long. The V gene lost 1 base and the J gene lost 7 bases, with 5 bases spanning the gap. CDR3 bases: TGTGCCAGCAGCTTAGAACTCAATTCACCCCTCCACTTT. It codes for CASSLELNSPLHF.

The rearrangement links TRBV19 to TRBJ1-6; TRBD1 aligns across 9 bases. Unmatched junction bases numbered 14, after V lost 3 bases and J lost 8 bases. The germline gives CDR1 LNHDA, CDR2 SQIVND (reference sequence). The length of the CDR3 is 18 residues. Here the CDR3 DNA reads TGTGCCAGTAGTATCCCCAGGACAGGGGCTTTCAAGGATTCACCCCTCCACTTT. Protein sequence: CASSIPRTGAFKDSPLHF.

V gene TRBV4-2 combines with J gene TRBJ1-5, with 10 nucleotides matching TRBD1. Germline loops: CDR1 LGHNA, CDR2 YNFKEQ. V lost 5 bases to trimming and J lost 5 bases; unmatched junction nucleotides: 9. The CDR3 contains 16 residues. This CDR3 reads CASSYTGTGDDQPQHF. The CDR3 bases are TGTGCCAGCAGCTACACCGGGACAGGGGACGATCAGCCCCAGCATTTT.

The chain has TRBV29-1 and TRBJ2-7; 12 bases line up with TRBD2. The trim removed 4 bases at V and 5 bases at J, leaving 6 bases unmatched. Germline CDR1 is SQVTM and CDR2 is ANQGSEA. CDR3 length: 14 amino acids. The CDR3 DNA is TGCAGCGTTGCCCCTAGCGGGAGGGCCAACGAGCAGTACTTC. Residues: CSVAPSGRANEQYF.